This TCR beta chain was observed in a study of blood T cells in healthy people across ages. PCR was performed a second time for roughly 7 to 12 cycles using a sample-barcoded 5' primer and a J-beta primer mix. One entry per CDR3 protein results from TCRdb running MiXCR on the 5' RACE reads. The top ten hold around 16% of the sample, which has approximately 810,000 distinct CDR3 sequences, roughly 26% seen once. Germline V gene sequence: CDR1 SGHTA, CDR2 FQGNSA. Trimming shortened V by 3 bases and J by 10 bases, and 18 bases separated the two germline ends. The CDR3 contains 14 residues. The source material was blood. The chain couples TRBV7-2 to TRBJ2-5; possibly TRBD2 for D (5 bases). This TCR was recovered from a woman older than 75 in good health. CDR3: CASSLEGSEAVQYF. DNA for the CDR3: TGTGCCAGCAGCTTGGAAGGTTCGGAGGCAGTCCAGTACTTC.